These 2 T cell receptor beta chains originate from one sample sequenced in a study of T-cell reconstitution after alpha-beta-depleted transplantation in children. It was with unique molecular identifiers that the TCRbeta library was prepared. TCRdb passed the PCR reads through MiXCR, listing each CDR3 protein once. Of 600,000 to 700,000 distinct CDR3 sequences in the sample, about 15% were seen once. The specimen was PBMCs from the stem cell graft donor, collected from the stem cell graft. Every receptor here comes from a human donor who donated a stem cell graft to a child with acute myeloid leukemia.

This clonotype was found many times. The chain combines TRBV6-5 with TRBJ1-3; D not certain. V was cut by 4 bases and J by 0 bases, with 7 bases left in between. The CDR3 loop spans 14 amino acids. Germline V CDR1 and CDR2: MNHEY, SVGAGI. This CDR3 is CASSWESSGNTIYF. The CDR3 DNA reads as TGTGCCAGCAGTTGGGAGAGCTCTGGAAACACCATATATTTT.

This chain links TRBV5-6 with TRBJ2-7; either TRBD1 or TRBD2 may fit D (5 bases each). The V gene's germline CDR1 is SGHDT and CDR2 YYEEEE. Trimming pared 3 bases from V and 7 bases from J, leaving 20 bases between. The CDR3 runs 15 residues. The CDR3: CASSSLPGPGEEQYV. The CDR3 bases are TGTGCCAGCAGCTCCCTGCCGGGACCCGGTGAGGAGCAGTACGTC.